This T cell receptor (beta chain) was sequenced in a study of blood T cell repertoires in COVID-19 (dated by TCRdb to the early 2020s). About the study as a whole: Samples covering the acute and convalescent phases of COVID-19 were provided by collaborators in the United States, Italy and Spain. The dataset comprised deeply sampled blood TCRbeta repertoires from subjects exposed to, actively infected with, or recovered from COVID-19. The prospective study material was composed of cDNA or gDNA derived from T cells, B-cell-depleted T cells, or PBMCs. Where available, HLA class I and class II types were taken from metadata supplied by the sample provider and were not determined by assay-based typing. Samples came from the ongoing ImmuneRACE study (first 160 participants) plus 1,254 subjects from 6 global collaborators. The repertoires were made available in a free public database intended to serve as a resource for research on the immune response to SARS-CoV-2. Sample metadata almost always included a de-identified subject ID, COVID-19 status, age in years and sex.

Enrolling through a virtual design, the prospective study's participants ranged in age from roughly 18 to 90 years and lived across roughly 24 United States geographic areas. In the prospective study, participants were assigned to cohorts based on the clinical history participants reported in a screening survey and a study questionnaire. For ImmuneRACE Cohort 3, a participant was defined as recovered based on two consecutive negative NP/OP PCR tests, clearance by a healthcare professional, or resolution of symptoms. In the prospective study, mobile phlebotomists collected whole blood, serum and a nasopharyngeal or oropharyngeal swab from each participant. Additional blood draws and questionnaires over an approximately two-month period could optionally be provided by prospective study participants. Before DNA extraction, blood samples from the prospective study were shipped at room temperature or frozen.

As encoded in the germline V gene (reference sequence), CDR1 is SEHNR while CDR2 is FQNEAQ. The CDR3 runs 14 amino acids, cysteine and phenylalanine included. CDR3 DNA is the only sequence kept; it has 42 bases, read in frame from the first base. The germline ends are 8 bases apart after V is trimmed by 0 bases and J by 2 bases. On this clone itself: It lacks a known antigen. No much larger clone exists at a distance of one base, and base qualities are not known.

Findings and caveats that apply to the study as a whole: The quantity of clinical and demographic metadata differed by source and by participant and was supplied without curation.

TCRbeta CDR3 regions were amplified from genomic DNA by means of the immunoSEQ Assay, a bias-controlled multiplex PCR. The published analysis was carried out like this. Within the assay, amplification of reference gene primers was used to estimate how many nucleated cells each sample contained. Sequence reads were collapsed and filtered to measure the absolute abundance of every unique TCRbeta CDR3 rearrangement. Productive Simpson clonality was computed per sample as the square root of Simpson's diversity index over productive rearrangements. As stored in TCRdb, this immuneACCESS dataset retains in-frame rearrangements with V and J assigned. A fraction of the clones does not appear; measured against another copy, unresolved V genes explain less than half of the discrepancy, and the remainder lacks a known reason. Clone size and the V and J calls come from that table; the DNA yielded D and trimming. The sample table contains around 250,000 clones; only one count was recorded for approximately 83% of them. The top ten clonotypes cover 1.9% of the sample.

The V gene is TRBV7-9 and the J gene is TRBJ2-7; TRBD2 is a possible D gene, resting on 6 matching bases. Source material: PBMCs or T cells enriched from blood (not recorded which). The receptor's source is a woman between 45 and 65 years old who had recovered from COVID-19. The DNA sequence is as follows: TGTGCCAGCAGCTTAGCGGGAGGAGCCTACGAGCAGTACTTC. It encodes CASSLAGGAYEQYF.